A single T cell receptor (beta chain) is shown here with its context. This sample was taken from a study of technical replicates of blood from a handful of donors. Profiled with immunoSEQ multiplex PCR; TCRdb holds only in-frame clones, not every one. Of about 56,000 clones listed, roughly 96% are singletons. V lost 2 bases and J 9 bases, leaving 16 bases between the germline ends. Per the germline V gene, CDR1 is MNHEY and CDR2 is SVGAGI. This CDR3 is 14 amino acids long. The specimen sequenced was PBMCs. The TCR was taken from a human donor in good health. Some clones in this sample may be carry-over from other donors' samples. The chain carries TRBV6-5 and TRBJ1-2; D gene unclear. CDR3 sequence (DNA): TGTGCCAGCAGTTACGGTGACACATTCTCCCGCTACACCTTC. It is translated as CASSYGDTFSRYTF.